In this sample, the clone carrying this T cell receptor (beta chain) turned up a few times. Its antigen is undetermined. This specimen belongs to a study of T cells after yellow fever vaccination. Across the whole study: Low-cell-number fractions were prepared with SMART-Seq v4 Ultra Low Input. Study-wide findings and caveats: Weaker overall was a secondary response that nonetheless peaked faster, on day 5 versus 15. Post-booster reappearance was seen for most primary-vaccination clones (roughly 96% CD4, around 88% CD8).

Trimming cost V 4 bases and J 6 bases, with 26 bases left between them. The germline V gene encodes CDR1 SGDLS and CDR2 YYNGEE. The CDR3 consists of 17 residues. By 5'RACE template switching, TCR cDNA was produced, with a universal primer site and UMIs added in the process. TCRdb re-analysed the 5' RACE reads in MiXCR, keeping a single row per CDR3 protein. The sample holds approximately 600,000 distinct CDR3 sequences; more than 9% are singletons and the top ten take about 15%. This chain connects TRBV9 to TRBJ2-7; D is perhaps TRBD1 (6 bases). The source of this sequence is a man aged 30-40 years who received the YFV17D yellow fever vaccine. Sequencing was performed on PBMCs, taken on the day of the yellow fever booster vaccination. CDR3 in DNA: TGTGCCAGCAGCTCACTTCCTTCACAGGGATCTTTGGGCGAGCAGTACTTC. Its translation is CASSSLPSQGSLGEQYF.